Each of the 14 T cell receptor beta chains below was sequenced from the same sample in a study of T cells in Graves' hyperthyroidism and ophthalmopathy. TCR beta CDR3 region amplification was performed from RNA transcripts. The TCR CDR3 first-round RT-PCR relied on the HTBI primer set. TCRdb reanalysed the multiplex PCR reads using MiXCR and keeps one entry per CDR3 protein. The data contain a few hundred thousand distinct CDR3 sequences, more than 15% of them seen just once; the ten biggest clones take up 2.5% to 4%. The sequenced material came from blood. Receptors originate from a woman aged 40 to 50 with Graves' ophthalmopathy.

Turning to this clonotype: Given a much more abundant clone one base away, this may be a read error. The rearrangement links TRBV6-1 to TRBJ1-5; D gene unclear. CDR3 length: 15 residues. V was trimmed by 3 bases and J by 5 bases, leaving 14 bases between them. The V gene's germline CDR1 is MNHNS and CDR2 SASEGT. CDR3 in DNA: TGTGCCAGCAGTGAGTTTGTGGGGAGCGATCAGCCCCAGCATTTT. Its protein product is CASSEFVGSDQPQHF.

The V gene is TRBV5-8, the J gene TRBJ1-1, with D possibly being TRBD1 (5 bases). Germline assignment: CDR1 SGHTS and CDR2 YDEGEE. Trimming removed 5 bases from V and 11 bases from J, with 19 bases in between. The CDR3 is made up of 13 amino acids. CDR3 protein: CASRQKKGIRAFF. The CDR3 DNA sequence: TGTGCCAGCAGGCAAAAAAAGGGGATTCGGGCTTTCTTT.

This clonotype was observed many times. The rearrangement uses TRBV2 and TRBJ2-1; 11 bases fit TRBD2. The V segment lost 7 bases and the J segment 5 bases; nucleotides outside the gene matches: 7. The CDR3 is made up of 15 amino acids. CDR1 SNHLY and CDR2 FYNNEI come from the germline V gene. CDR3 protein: CASTLGTSGNNEQFF. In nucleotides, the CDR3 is TGTGCCAGCACCCTAGGGACTAGCGGTAACAATGAGCAGTTCTTC.

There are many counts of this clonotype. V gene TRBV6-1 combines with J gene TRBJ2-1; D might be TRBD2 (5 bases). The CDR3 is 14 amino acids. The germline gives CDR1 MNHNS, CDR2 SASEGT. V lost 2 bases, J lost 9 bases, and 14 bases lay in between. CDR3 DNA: TGTGCCAGCAGTGAATGGGAAGCCGGAGGTGAGCAGTTCTTC. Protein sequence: CASSEWEAGGEQFF.

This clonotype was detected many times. The DNA for the CDR3 is TGCGCCAGCAGCTTGGGACAGGCGAGGTCAGTGAACACTGAAGCTTTCTTT. Amino acid sequence: CASSLGQARSVNTEAFF. V gene TRBV5-1 combines with J gene TRBJ1-1; a possible D gene is TRBD1 (6 bases). This CDR3 has 17 residues. V was clipped by 0 bases and J by 0 bases, with 15 bases between them. Germline loops: CDR1 SGHRS, CDR2 YFSETQ. The variable domain in full, with the rest retrieved from reference TRBV5-1 and TRBJ1-1, is KAGVTQTPRYLIKTRGQQVTLSCSPISGHRSVSWYQQTPGQGLQFLFEYFSETQRNKGNFPGRFSGRQFSNSRSEMNVSTLELGDSALYLCASSLGQARSVNTEAFFGQGTRLTVV.

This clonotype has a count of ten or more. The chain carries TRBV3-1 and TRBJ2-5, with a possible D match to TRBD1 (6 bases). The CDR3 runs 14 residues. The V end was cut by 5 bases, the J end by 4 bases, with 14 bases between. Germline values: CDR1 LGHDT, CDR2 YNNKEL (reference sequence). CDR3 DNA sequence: TGTGCCAGCAGCTCAACGGCCAGGGGAGAGACCCAGTACTTC. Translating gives CASSSTARGETQYF.

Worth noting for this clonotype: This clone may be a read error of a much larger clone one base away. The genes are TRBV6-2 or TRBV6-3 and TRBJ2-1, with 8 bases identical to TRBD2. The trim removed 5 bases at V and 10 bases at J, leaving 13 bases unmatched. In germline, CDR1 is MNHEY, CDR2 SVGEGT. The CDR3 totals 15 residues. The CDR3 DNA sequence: TGTGCCAGCAGTCCCGGACTTAGCGGGACTTACGAGCAGTTCTTC. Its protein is CASSPGLSGTYEQFF.

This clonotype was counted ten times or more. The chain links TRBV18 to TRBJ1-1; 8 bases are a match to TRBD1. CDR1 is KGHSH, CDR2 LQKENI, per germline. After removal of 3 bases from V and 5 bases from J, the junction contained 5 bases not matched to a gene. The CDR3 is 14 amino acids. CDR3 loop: CASSPGQAGTEAFF. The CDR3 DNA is TGTGCCAGCTCACCGGGACAGGCCGGGACTGAAGCTTTCTTT.

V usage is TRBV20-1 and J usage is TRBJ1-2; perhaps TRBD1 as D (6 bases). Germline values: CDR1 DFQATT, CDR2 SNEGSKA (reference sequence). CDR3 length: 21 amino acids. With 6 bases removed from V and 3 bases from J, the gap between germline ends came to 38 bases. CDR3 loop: CSAGGMRRAREKGGTDYGYTF. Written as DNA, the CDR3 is TGCAGTGCAGGGGGTATGAGAAGGGCGAGAGAGAAAGGTGGGACTGACTATGGCTACACCTTC.

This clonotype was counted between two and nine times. DNA of the CDR3: TGTGCCAGTAGTATTAGCGATGAGCAGTTCTTC. It is translated as CASSISDEQFF. This chain links TRBV19 with TRBJ2-1; D perhaps matches TRBD2 (5 bases). CDR1 LNHDA and CDR2 SQIVND come from the germline V gene (reference sequence). V lost 3 bases to trimming and J lost 8 bases, with 5 bases between them. The CDR3 loop spans 11 amino acids.

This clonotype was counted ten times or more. CDR3 in DNA: TGCGCCAGCAGCTTGCAAGAGGGGAGGAGCTATGGCTACACCTTC. Translation gives CASSLQEGRSYGYTF. This chain connects TRBV5-1 to TRBJ1-2, with a tentative D call TRBD1 (5 bases). Trimming took 1 base from V and 4 from J, leaving 14 bases between them. The germline CDR1 and CDR2 sequences are SGHRS and YFSETQ. This CDR3 has 15 residues.

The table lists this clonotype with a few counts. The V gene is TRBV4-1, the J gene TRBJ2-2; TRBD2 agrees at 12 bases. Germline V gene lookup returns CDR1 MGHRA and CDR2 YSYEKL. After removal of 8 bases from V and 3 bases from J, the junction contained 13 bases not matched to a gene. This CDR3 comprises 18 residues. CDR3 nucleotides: TGCGCCAGCGGCGACTGGGCTAGCGGGAGGGCCTACACCGGGGAGCTGTTTTTT. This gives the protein CASGDWASGRAYTGELFF.

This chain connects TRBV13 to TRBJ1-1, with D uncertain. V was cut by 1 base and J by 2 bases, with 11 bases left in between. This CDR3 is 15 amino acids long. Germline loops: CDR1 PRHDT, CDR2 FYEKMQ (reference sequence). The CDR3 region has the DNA TGTGCCAGCAGCTTAGTCGGGCTGGGTAACACTGAAGCTTTCTTT. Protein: CASSLVGLGNTEAFF.

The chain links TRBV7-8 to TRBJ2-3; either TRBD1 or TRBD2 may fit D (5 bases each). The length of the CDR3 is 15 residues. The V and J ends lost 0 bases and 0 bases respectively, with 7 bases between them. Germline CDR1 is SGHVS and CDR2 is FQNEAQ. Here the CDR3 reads CASSLAWGSTDTQYF. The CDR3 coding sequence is TGTGCCAGCAGCTTAGCGTGGGGGAGCACAGATACGCAGTATTTT.